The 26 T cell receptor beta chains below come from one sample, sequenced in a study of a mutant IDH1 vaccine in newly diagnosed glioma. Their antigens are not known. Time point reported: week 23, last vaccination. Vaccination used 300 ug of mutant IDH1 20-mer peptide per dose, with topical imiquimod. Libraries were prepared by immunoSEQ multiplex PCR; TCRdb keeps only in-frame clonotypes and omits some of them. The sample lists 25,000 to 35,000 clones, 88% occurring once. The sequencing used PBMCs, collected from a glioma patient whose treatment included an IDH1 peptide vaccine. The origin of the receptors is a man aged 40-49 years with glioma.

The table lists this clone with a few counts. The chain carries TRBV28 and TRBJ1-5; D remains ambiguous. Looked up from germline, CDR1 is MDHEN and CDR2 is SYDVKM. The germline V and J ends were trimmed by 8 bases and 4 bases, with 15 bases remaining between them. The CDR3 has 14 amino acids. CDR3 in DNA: TGTGCCAGCGGATATAGGGTCAATAATCAGCCCCAGCATTTT. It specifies CASGYRVNNQPQHF.

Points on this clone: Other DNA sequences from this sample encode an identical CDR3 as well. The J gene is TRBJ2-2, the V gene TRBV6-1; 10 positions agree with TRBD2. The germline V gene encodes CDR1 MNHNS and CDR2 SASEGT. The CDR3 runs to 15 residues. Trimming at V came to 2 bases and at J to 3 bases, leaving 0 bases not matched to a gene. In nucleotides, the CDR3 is TGTGCCAGCAGTGAACTAGCGGGAGACACCGGGGAGCTGTTTTTT. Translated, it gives CASSELAGDTGELFF.

This CDR3 reads CASSARVSGGPGEQFF. CDR3 in DNA: TGTGCCAGCAGCGCCAGGGTCTCTGGAGGGCCGGGTGAGCAGTTCTTC. The chain links TRBV7-9 to TRBJ2-1; D possibly corresponds to TRBD2 (6 bases). The V end lost 5 bases, the J end lost 9 bases, and 23 bases lay between the germline ends. The CDR3 sequence is 16 residues long. Germline V lookup: CDR1 SEHNR, CDR2 FQNEAQ (reference sequence).

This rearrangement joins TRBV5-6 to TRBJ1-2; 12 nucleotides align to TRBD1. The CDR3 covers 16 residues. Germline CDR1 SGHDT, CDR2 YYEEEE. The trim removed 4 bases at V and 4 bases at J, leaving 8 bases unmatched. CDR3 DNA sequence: TGTGCCAGCAGCCCCCACCGGGACAGGGGGCTCTATGGCTACACCTTC. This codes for CASSPHRDRGLYGYTF.

CDR3 nucleotide sequence: TGTGCCAGTGCTCCAGCTAGAGGTCAGCCCCAGCATTTT. Translation gives CASAPARGQPQHF. The chain uses TRBV18 and TRBJ1-5; D unresolved. Deletions cut 9 bases from V and 6 bases from J, with 15 bases between. CDR1 is KGHSH and CDR2 is LQKENI in the germline V gene. The CDR3 consists of 13 residues.

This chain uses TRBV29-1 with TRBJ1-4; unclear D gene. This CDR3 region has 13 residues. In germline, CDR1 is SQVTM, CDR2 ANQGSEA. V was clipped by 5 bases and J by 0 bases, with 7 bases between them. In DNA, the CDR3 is TGCAGCGTTACTGTTGCAACTAATGAAAAACTGTTTTTT. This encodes CSVTVATNEKLFF.

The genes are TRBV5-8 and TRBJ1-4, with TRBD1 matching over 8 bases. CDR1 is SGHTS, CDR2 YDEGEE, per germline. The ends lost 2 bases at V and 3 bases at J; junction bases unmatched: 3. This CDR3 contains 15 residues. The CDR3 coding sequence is TGTGCCAGCAGCTTTGGACAGGGTTCTAATGAAAAACTGTTTTTT. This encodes CASSFGQGSNEKLFF.

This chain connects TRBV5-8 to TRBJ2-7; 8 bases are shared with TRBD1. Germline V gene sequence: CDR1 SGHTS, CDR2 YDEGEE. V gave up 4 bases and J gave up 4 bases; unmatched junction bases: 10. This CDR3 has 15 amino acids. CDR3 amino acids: CASSTGQGAWYEQYF. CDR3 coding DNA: TGTGCCAGCAGCACCGGACAGGGAGCATGGTACGAGCAGTACTTC. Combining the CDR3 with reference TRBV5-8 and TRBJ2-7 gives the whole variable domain EAGVTQSPTHLIKTRGQQATLRCSPISGHTSVYWYQQALGLGLQFLLWYDEGEERNRGNFPPRFSGRQFPNYSSELNVNALELEDSALYLCASSTGQGAWYEQYFGPGTRLTVT.

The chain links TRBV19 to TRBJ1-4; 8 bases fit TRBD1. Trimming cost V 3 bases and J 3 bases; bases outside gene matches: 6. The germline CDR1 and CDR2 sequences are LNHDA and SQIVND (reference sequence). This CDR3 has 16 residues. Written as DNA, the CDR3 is TGTGCCAGTAGTATGGCAGGGGGCGCCCCTAATGAAAAACTGTTTTTT. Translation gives CASSMAGGAPNEKLFF.

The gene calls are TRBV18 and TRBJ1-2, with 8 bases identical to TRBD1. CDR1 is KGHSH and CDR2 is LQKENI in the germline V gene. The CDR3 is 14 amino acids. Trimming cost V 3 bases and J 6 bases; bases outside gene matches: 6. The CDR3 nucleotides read TGTGCCAGCTCACCCGCGCTGGGACAGGATGGCTACACCTTC. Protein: CASSPALGQDGYTF. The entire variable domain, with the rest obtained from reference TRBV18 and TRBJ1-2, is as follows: NAGVMQNPRHLVRRRGQEARLRCSPMKGHSHVYWYRQLPEEGLKFMVYLQKENIIDESGMPKERFSAEFPKEGPSILRIQQVVRGDSAAYFCASSPALGQDGYTFGSGTRLTVV.

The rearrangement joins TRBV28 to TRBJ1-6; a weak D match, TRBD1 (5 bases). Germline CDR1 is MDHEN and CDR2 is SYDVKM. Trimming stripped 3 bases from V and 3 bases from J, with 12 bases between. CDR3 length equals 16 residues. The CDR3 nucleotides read TGTGCCAGCAGTTTTCGAGGGGACCTCTATAATTCACCCCTCCACTTT. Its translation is CASSFRGDLYNSPLHF.

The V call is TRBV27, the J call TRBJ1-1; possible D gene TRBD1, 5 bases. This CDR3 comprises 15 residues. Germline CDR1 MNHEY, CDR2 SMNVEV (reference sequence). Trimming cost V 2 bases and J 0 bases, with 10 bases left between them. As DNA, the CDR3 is TGTGCCAGCAGTTTACAGGGTACAATGAACACTGAAGCTTTCTTT. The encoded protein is CASSLQGTMNTEAFF.

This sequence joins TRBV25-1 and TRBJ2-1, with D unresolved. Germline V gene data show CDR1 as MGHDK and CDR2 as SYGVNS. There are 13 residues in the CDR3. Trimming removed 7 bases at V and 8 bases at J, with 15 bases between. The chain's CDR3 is CASNPQLRDEQFF. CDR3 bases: TGTGCCAGCAATCCTCAACTCCGTGATGAGCAGTTCTTC.

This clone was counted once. As DNA, the CDR3 is TGTGCCAGTAACTCTCAGGGGGCTAGGAACACTGAAGCTTTCTTT. It codes for CASNSQGARNTEAFF. This chain connects TRBV19 to TRBJ1-1; 8 bases fit TRBD1. CDR1 is LNHDA, CDR2 SQIVND, per germline (reference sequence). The CDR3 totals 15 residues. After removal of 7 bases from V and 1 base from J, the junction contained 8 bases not matched to a gene. The full variable domain, with the rest looked up from reference TRBV19 and TRBJ1-1, is DGGITQSPKYLFRKEGQNVTLSCEQNLNHDAMYWYRQDPGQGLRLIYYSQIVNDFQKGDIAEGYSVSREKKESFPLTVTSAQKNPTAFYLCASNSQGARNTEAFFGQGTRLTVV.

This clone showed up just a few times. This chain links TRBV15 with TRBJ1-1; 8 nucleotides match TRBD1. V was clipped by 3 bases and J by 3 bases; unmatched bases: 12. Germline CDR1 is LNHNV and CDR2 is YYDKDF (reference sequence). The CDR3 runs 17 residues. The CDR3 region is CATSRGQDPGGYTEAFF. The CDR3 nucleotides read TGTGCCACCAGCAGGGGACAGGACCCGGGAGGTTACACTGAAGCTTTCTTT.

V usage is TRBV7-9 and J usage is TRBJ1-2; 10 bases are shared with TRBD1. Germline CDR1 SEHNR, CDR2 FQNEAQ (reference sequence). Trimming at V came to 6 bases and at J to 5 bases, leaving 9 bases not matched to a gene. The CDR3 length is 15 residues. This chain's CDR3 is CASRDGQGELYGYTF. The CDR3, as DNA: TGTGCCAGCAGAGATGGACAGGGGGAACTATATGGCTACACCTTC.

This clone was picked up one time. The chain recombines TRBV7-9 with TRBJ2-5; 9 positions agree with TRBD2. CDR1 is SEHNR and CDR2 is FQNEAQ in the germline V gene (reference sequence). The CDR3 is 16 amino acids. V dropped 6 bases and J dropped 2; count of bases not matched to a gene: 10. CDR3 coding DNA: TGTGCCAGCAGTGAAATTGGCGGGGGGGTGCAAGAGACCCAGTACTTC. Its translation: CASSEIGGGVQETQYF.

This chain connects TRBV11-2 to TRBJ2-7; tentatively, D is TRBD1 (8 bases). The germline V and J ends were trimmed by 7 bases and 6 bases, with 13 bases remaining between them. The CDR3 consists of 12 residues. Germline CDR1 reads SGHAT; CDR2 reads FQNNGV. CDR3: CASTHRGGEQYF. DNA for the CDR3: TGTGCCAGCACCCACAGGGGGGGCGAGCAGTACTTC. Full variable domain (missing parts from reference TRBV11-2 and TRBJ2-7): EAGVAQSPRYKIIEKRQSVAFWCNPISGHATLYWYQQILGQGPKLLIQFQNNGVVDDSQLPKDRFSAERLKGVDSTLKIQPAKLEDSAVYLCASTHRGGEQYFGPGTRLTVT.

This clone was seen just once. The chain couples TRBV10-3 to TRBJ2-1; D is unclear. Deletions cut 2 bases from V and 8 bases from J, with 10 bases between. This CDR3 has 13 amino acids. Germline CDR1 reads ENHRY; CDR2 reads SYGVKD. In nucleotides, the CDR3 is TGTGCCATCAGTGAGAACCCTTGGGATGAGCAGTTCTTC. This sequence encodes CAISENPWDEQFF.

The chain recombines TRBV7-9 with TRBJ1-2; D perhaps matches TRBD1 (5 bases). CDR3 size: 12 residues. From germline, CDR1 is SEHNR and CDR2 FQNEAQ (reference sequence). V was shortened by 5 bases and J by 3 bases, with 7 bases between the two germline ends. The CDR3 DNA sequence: TGTGCCAGCAGCGGGGCAGACTATGGCTACACCTTC. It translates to CASSGADYGYTF.

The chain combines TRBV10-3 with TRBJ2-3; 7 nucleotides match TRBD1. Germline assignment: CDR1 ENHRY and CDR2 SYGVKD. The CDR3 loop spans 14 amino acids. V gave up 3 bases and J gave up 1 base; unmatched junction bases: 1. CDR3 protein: CAISDGQGTDTQYF. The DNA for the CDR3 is TGTGCCATCAGTGACGGACAGGGCACAGATACGCAGTATTTT.

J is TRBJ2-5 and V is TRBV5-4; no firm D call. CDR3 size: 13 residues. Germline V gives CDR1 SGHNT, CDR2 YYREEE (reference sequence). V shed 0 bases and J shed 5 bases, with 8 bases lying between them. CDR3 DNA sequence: TGTGCCAGCAGCTTGGTCGGAAGGGAGACCCAGTACTTC. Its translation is CASSLVGRETQYF.

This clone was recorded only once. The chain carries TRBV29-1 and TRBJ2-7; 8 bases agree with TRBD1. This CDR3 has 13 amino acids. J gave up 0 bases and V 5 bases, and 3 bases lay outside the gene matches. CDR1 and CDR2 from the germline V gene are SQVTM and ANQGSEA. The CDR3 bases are TGCAGCGTTTGGGACAGGAGCTCCTACGAGCAGTACTTC. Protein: CSVWDRSSYEQYF.

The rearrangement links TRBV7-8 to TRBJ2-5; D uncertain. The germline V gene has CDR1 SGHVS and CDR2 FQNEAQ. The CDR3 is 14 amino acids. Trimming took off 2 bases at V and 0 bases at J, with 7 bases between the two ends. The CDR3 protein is CASSLLVYQETQYF. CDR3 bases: TGTGCCAGCAGCTTATTAGTGTACCAAGAGACCCAGTACTTC. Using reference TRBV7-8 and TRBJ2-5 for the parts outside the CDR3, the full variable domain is GAGVSQSPRYKVAKRGQDVALRCDPISGHVSLFWYQQALGQGPEFLTYFQNEAQLDKSGLPSDRFFAERPEGSVSTLKIQRTQQEDSAVYLCASSLLVYQETQYFGPGTRLLVL.

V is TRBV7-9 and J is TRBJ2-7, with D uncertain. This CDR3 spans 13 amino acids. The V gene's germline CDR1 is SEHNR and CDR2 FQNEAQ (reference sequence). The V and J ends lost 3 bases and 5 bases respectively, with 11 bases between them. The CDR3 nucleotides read TGTGCCAGCAGCTTGGGCAGAAGCAACGAGCAGTACGTC. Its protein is CASSLGRSNEQYV.

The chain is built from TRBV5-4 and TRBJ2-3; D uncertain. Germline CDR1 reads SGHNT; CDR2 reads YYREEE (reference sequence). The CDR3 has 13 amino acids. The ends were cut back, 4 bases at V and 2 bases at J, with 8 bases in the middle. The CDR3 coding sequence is TGTGCCAGCAGCGCCAGAAACACAGATACGCAGTATTTT. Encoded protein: CASSARNTDTQYF.